These 24 T cell receptor beta chains were all obtained from the same sample, sequenced in a study of CD8+CD57+ T cells in acquired aplastic anemia. Genomic DNA served as template for TCR beta VDJ and CDR3 profiling. One entry per CDR3 protein results from TCRdb running MiXCR on the reads. The repertoire holds about 420,000 distinct CDR3 sequences, with about two thirds as singletons. The sample taken for sequencing was sorted CD4+, CD8+, or CD8+CD57+ T cells (not recorded which) from PBMCs. The receptors shown here come from a human donor in good health, serving as a control.

A remark on this clonotype: The junction does not match germline at one end; this may be a read error. This chain joins TRBV5-5 and TRBJ2-7; 7 bases are a match to TRBD1. CDR1 SGHKS and CDR2 YYEKEE come from the germline V gene (reference sequence). This CDR3 spans 13 amino acids. The CDR3 bases are TGCGCCAGCAGCAAAGACAGGGAAAGCGAGCAGTACTTC. It encodes CASSKDRESEQYF. Looking up the rest from reference TRBV5-5 and TRBJ2-7 gives the full variable domain: DAGVTQSPTHLIKTRGQQVTLRCSPISGHKSVSWYQQVLGQGPQFIFQYYEKEERGRGNFPDRFSARQFPNYSSELNVNALLLGDSALYLCASSKDRESEQYFGPGTRLTVT.

About this clonotype: A much larger clone differs by one base, so this may be a read error. The rearrangement joins TRBV30 to TRBJ1-4, with unresolved D. CDR3 length: 10 amino acids. Germline lookup yields CDR1 GTSNPN and CDR2 SVGIG (reference sequence). CDR3 sequence reads: CAWGNERLFF. Written as DNA, the CDR3 is TGTGCCTGGGGGAATGAAAGACTGTTTTTT.

A remark on this clonotype: The germline gene is not matched at one end of the junction; a read error may be the cause. The chain is built from TRBV5-1 and TRBJ2-7, with 7 bases matching TRBD2. Germline V gene data show CDR1 as SGHRS and CDR2 as YFSETQ. This CDR3 contains 15 residues. The CDR3 spells CASSYRTSGRYEQYF. CDR3 DNA sequence: TGTGCCAGCAGCTATCGGACTAGTGGAAGATACGAGCAGTACTTC.

The chain recombines TRBV7-8 with TRBJ2-3; no definite D call. The length of the CDR3 is 15 residues. Germline values: CDR1 SGHVS, CDR2 FQNEAQ. Trimming took 2 bases from V and 3 from J, leaving 12 bases between them. This CDR3 is CASSLNSLGTDTQYF. In nucleotides, the CDR3 is TGTGCCAGCAGCTTAAATAGCCTAGGTACAGATACGCAGTATTTT.

Notes on this clonotype: A much larger clone differs from this one at a single base, so this may be a read error. The chain links TRBV18 to TRBJ1-1; D unresolved. In germline, CDR1 is KGHSH, CDR2 LQKENI. The CDR3 contains 13 residues. This CDR3 is CASSPGGNTEALF. CDR3 DNA sequence: TGTGCCAGCTCACCAGGAGGGAACACTGAAGCTCTCTTT. The full variable domain, its missing parts supplied by reference TRBV18 and TRBJ1-1, is NAGVMQNPRHLVRRRGQEARLRCSPMKGHSHVYWYRQLPEEGLKFMVYLQKENIIDESGMPKERFSAEFPKEGPSILRIQQVVRGDSAAYFCASSPGGNTEALFGQGTRLTVV.

This rearrangement joins TRBV5-1 to TRBJ2-3; unclear D gene. Per germline, CDR1 SGHRS and CDR2 YFSETQ. CDR3 length: 16 residues. V lost 0 bases to trimming and J lost 2 bases, with 13 bases between them. CDR3 amino acids: CASSLAGHPPTDTQYF. The CDR3, as DNA: TGCGCCAGCAGCTTGGCCGGGCATCCACCCACAGATACGCAGTATTTT. The variable domain in full, with the rest retrieved from reference TRBV5-1 and TRBJ2-3, is KAGVTQTPRYLIKTRGQQVTLSCSPISGHRSVSWYQQTPGQGLQFLFEYFSETQRNKGNFPGRFSGRQFSNSRSEMNVSTLELGDSALYLCASSLAGHPPTDTQYFGPGTRLTVL.

The chain recombines TRBV20-1 with TRBJ1-4; 7 bases are a match to TRBD1. Germline V gene sequence: CDR1 DFQATT, CDR2 SNEGSKA (reference sequence). J gave up 0 bases and V 0 bases, and 7 bases lay outside the gene matches. CDR3 size: 17 residues. The CDR3 region is CSAREGQPYATNEKLFF. The CDR3 DNA is TGCAGTGCTAGAGAGGGACAGCCTTATGCAACTAATGAAAAACTGTTTTTT.

Details on this clonotype: At one end, the junction sequence differs from germline, possibly due to a read error. This chain uses TRBV2 with TRBJ2-6; TRBD1 is a possible D gene (5 bases). The germline V gene has CDR1 SNHLY and CDR2 FYNNEI. The CDR3 totals 15 residues. CDR3 bases: TGTGCCAGCAGTGGTTCCCGCTCTGGGGCCAACGTTCTGACTTTC. Its protein product is CASSGSRSGANVLTF. Full variable domain (remainder filled in from reference TRBV2 and TRBJ2-6): EPEVTQTPSHQVTQMGQEVILRCVPISNHLYFYWYRQILGQKVEFLVSFYNNEISEKSEIFDDQFSVERPDGSNFTLKIRSTKLEDSAMYFCASSGSRSGANVLTFGAGSRLTVL.

The CDR3 region has the DNA TGCAGTGCTAGAGTAGGGGGCGGGTACGAGCAGTACTTC. Translating gives CSARVGGGYEQYF. This chain uses TRBV20-1 with TRBJ2-7; 7 nucleotides line up with TRBD1. J was trimmed by 4 bases and V by 1 base; bases with no gene match: 4. Germline CDR1 is DFQATT and CDR2 is SNEGSKA (reference sequence). The CDR3 totals 13 residues.

The V and J genes are TRBV6-6 and TRBJ1-2; 7 nucleotides match TRBD1. Looked up from germline, CDR1 is MNHNY and CDR2 is SVGAGI (reference sequence). This CDR3 spans 15 amino acids. J gave up 2 bases and V 7 bases, and 10 bases lay outside the gene matches. The CDR3 DNA follows: TGTGCCAGCATCACAGACAGGGAGGCGAACTATGGCTACACCTTC. Translation: CASITDREANYGYTF.

The chain has TRBV5-1 and TRBJ2-7; D unresolved. Trimming shortened V by 2 bases and J by 5 bases, and 14 bases separated the two germline ends. The germline gives CDR1 SGHRS, CDR2 YFSETQ. The CDR3 has 14 amino acids. CDR3 sequence reads: CASSLEPRSNEQYF. DNA of the CDR3: TGCGCCAGCAGCTTAGAGCCGAGAAGTAACGAGCAGTACTTC.

Points on this clonotype: One junction end disagrees with the germline gene, perhaps due to a read error. The chain is built from TRBV5-1 and TRBJ1-5; D gene uncertain. Germline V gives CDR1 SGHRS, CDR2 YFSETQ. This CDR3 contains 14 residues. The CDR3 loop reads CASSESTVEQPQHF. CDR3 sequence (DNA): TGTGCCAGCAGTGAATCCACAGTTGAACAGCCCCAGCATTTT.

To note about this clonotype: The junction does not match germline at one end; this may be a read error. The rearrangement uses TRBV7-3 and TRBJ1-1; the D is unclear. The germline gives CDR1 SGHTA, CDR2 FQGTGA. CDR3 length: 14 amino acids. The CDR3 region is CASSPVGRATEATF. CDR3 sequence (DNA): TGTGCCAGCAGCCCAGTGGGGAGAGCCACCGAAGCTACGTTT.

This clonotype was recorded only once. The gene calls are TRBV11-2 and TRBJ2-7; D gene unclear. The CDR3 is 13 residues long. With 2 bases removed from V and 5 bases from J, the gap between germline ends came to 10 bases. The germline CDR1 and CDR2 sequences are SGHAT and FQNNGV. This CDR3 reads CASSLTQEHEQYF. The DNA of the CDR3 is TGTGCCAGCAGCTTAACCCAGGAGCACGAGCAGTACTTC.

This clonotype was detected many times. The chain joins TRBV11-2 to TRBJ2-7; TRBD2 might be the D (6 bases). There are 15 residues in the CDR3. Germline CDR1 and CDR2: SGHAT and FQNNGV. V lost 0 bases and J lost 1, with 10 bases in between. The CDR3: CASSLDGGSSYEQYF. The CDR3 nucleotides are TGTGCCAGCAGCTTAGACGGGGGTTCTTCCTACGAGCAGTACTTC. Drawing the rest from reference TRBV11-2 and TRBJ2-7, the complete variable domain is EAGVAQSPRYKIIEKRQSVAFWCNPISGHATLYWYQQILGQGPKLLIQFQNNGVVDDSQLPKDRFSAERLKGVDSTLKIQPAKLEDSAVYLCASSLDGGSSYEQYFGPGTRLTVT.

Remarks on this clonotype: Its ends do not fully match the called genes, so a read error is possible. V and J are TRBV7-2 and TRBJ1-5; D call uncertain. This CDR3 spans 15 amino acids. Germline CDR1 reads SGHTA; CDR2 reads FQGNSA. CDR3 sequence reads: CASSLDVAGNYGYHF. The CDR3 DNA sequence: TGCGCCAGCAGCTTAGACGTAGCGGGGAACTATGGCTACCATTTT.

As to this clonotype: This CDR3 is missing its conserved last phenylalanine or tryptophan, likely due to a read error. Because the CDR3's place on the DNA is in doubt, the DNA is left out and the CDR3 is given as listed by TCRdb. The chain recombines TRBV7-2 with TRBJ1-5; the D call of TRBD1 is as the table states it, not checked on the DNA. Germline lookup yields CDR1 SGHTA and CDR2 FQGNSA. The CDR3 is 13 residues long, counting both termini. The CDR3 region is CASSRDTNLRPVL.

This rearrangement joins TRBV7-4 to TRBJ2-3, with a weak D call TRBD2 (6 bases). This CDR3 region has 15 residues. Per germline, CDR1 SGHVT and CDR2 SQSDAQ. The germline V and J ends were trimmed by 3 bases and 15 bases, with 25 bases remaining between them. The CDR3 is CASSFPEGTEAFFYF. The CDR3 region has the DNA TGTGCCAGCAGCTTTCCGGAGGGCACTGAAGCTTTCTTTTATTTT.

On this clonotype: This may come from a read error, since a much larger clone is one base off. The J gene is TRBJ1-1, the V gene TRBV3-2; TRBD1, as called in the table, went unchecked against the DNA. TRBV3-2 is recorded as a pseudogene. This CDR3 has 14 residues. The CDR3 sequence is CASSQLTGNTGAFF. The CDR3 nucleotides read TGTGCCAGCAGCCAACTGACAGGGAACACTGGAGCTTTCTTT.

The chain has TRBV5-1 and TRBJ1-6, with 7 bases that match TRBD1. Germline V gene lookup returns CDR1 SGHRS and CDR2 YFSETQ. This CDR3 region has 14 residues. V trimming: 4 bases; J trimming: 12 bases; junction bases outside the gene matches: 10. CDR3 sequence (DNA): TGCGCCAGCAGCAAGGAGGACAGGAGCCGACCCCTCCACTTT. This gives the protein CASSKEDRSRPLHF.

As regards this clonotype: Here the CDR3 omits its conserved ending phenylalanine or tryptophan, so a read error is the likely source. The limits of the CDR3 on the DNA are not certain, so only TCRdb's listed CDR3 is given. V usage is TRBV9 and J usage is TRBJ2-2; the listed D gene, TRBD2, was not tested against the DNA. The CDR3 is 13 amino acids in total, end residues counted. The V gene's germline CDR1 is SGDLS and CDR2 YYNGEE. The CDR3 region is CASSTAGLAIHLL.

The chain has TRBV24-1 and TRBJ1-1; 11 nucleotides align to TRBD1. Per the germline V gene, CDR1 is KGHDR and CDR2 is SFDVKD. V was clipped by 9 bases and J by 10 bases; unmatched bases: 9. This CDR3 spans 13 amino acids. CDR3 nucleotide sequence: TGTGCCACCCGGACAGGGGGCCCGTGGGGAGCTTTCTTT. Amino acids: CATRTGGPWGAFF.

As for this clonotype: The junction departs from the called germline gene at one end, perhaps through a read error. V is TRBV20-1 and J is TRBJ1-2; D might be TRBD1 (5 bases). Per germline, CDR1 DFQATT and CDR2 SNEGSKA (reference sequence). This CDR3 spans 13 amino acids. Here the CDR3 reads CSARAGVSYGYTF. CDR3 coding DNA: TGCAGTGCCAGAGCGGGGGTAAGCTACGGCTACACCTTC.

The V call is TRBV29-1, the J call TRBJ2-7; possibly TRBD2 for D (6 bases). CDR3 size: 13 residues. V was cut by 1 base and J by 2 bases, with 9 bases left in between. Germline CDR1 SQVTM, CDR2 ANQGSEA. The CDR3 here is CSVEAGTPYEQYF. The CDR3 DNA is TGCAGCGTTGAAGCAGGGACTCCCTACGAGCAGTACTTC.